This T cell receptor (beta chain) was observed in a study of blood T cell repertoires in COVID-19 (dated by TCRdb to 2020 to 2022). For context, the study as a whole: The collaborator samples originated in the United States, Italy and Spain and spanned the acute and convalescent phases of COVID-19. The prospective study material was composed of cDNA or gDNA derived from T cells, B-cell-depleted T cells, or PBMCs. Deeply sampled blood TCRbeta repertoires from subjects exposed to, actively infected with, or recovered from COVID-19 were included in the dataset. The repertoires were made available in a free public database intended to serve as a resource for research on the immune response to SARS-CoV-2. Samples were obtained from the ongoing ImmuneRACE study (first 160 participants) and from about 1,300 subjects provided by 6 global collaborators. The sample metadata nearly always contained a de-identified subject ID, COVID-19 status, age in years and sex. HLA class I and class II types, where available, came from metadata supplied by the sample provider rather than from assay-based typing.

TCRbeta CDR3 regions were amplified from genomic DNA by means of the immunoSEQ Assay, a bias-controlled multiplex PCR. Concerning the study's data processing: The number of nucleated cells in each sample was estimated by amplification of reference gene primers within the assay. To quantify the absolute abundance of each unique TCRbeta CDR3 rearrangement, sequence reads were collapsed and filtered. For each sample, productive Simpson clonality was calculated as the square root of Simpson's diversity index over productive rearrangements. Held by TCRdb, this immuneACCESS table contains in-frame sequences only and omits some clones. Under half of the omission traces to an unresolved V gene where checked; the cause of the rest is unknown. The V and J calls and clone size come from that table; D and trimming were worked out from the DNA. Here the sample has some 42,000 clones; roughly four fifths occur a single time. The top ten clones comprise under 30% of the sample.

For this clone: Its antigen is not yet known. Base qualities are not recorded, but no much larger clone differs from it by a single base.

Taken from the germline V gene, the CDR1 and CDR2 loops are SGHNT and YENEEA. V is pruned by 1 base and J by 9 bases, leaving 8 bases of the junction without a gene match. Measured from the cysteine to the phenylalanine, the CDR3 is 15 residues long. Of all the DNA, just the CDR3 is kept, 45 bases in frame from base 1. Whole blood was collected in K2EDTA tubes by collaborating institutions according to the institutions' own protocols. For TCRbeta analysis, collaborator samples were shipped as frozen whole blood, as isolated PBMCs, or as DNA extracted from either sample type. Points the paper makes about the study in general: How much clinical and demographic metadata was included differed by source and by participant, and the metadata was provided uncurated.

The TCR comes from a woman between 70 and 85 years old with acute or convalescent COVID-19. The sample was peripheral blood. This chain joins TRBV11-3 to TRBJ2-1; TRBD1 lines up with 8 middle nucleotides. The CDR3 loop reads CASSLVGQGLSEQFF. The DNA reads TGTGCCAGCAGCTTAGTAGGACAGGGTCTTAGTGAGCAGTTCTTC.